These T cell receptor beta chains were read from a single sample in a study of cytomegalovirus exposure and HLA in healthy donors. Profiled with immunoSEQ multiplex PCR; TCRdb holds only in-frame clones, not every one. The sample yields approximately 65,000 clones, nearly 96% seen once. Sequences were obtained from PBMCs. Receptors originate from a woman between 18 and 29 years old in good health and CMV-seropositive. Each CDR3 is given with its conserved first and last residue. The D gene is left open where the match is weak. Size is stated for part of the rows, as once, few or many counts, or as a class when the clone is expanded.

clone size,V gene,J gene,D gene,CDR3 DNA,CDR3 protein
.,TRBV15,TRBJ2-3,TRBD2,TGTGCCACCAGCAGAGAGAGGACTAGCGGGAACACAGATACGCAGTATTTT,CATSRERTSGNTDTQYF
.,TRBV4-2,TRBJ2-1,TRBD2,TGTGCCAGCAGCCAAGAGGTTTGGGGCGGGAGGGGCCCCAATGAGCAGTTCTTC,CASSQEVWGGRGPNEQFF
.,TRBV28,TRBJ1-4,TRBD1,TGTGCCAGCAGTTTAAGCGATTTTTTGGGGACAGGGCGAAATGAAAAACTGTTTTTT,CASSLSDFLGTGRNEKLFF
.,TRBV29-1,TRBJ2-5,.,TGCAGCGTTGAAATACTAGTGGGAGAGACCCAGTACTTC,CSVEILVGETQYF
.,TRBV19,TRBJ2-1,.,TGTGCCAGTAGACCGGGGGGCCAGACCTACAATGAGCAGTTCTTC,CASRPGGQTYNEQFF
.,TRBV5-6,TRBJ2-2,.,TGTGCCAGCAGCTTGGAAAGGGGGTGGACCGGGGAGCTGTTTTTT,CASSLERGWTGELFF
.,TRBV4-1,TRBJ2-7,TRBD1,TGCGCCAGCAGCCAGCCGGGACAGGCGTCCTACGAGCAGTACTTC,CASSQPGQASYEQYF
.,TRBV28,TRBJ1-2,.,TGTGCCAGCAGTCCCCGGAACGGGGTCTATGGCTACACCTTC,CASSPRNGVYGYTF
.,TRBV27,TRBJ2-1,TRBD2,TGTGCCAGCAGTCCCATCCGGACTAGCGGGAATGAGCAGTTCTTC,CASSPIRTSGNEQFF
once,TRBV7-9,TRBJ2-7,TRBD1,TGTGCCAGCAGCTCCTGGGACAGGGGAACCTACGAGCAGTACTTC,CASSSWDRGTYEQYF
.,TRBV5-1,TRBJ2-3,.,TGCGCCAGCAGCTTGGGGCAAACAGATACGCAGTATTTT,CASSLGQTDTQYF
.,TRBV11-1,TRBJ2-1,TRBD2,TGTGCCAGCAGCTCGAGCGGGAGAGCACACAATGAGCAGTTCTTC,CASSSSGRAHNEQFF
.,TRBV29-1,TRBJ1-5,TRBD1,TGCAGCGTCGGGTGGCAGGGGGGTCAGCCCCAGCATTTT,CSVGWQGGQPQHF
.,TRBV19,TRBJ1-1,.,TGTGCCAGTAGTAGACAGGTCCCGGGGAAAACTGAAGCTTTCTTT,CASSRQVPGKTEAFF
.,TRBV6-5,TRBJ2-2,.,TGTGCCAGCAGTTATCGAGGGAACACCGGGGAGCTGTTTTTT,CASSYRGNTGELFF
.,TRBV4-1,TRBJ2-1,TRBD2,TGCGCCAGCAGCCAAGATCGAGGGACTAGCGGGACCAATGAGCAGTTCTTC,CASSQDRGTSGTNEQFF
.,TRBV30,TRBJ2-7,TRBD1,TGTGCCTGGAGCGGACAGGGGGCCTACGAGCAGTACTTC,CAWSGQGAYEQYF
.,TRBV7-9,TRBJ2-3,TRBD2,TGTGCCAGCAGCTTTCTTCCCGGGACTAGCGGGAGGAGGTCAGATACGCAGTATTTT,CASSFLPGTSGRRSDTQYF
.,TRBV18,TRBJ2-7,.,TGTGCCAGCTCACCCCCAGGGCGCTCGCGGACCTACGAGCAGTACTTC,CASSPPGRSRTYEQYF
.,TRBV7-8,TRBJ2-1,.,TGTGCCAGCAGCTTGGGTGGCGGGAACCTTGGCTCGGGGTTCAATGAGCAGTTCTTC,CASSLGGGNLGSGFNEQFF
.,TRBV5-1,TRBJ1-1,TRBD1,TGCGCCAGCAGCCCGGGACAGGGGAACACTGAAGCTTTCTTT,CASSPGQGNTEAFF
.,TRBV28,TRBJ2-7,TRBD1,TGTGCCAGCAGCGACAGGGGATACGAGCAGTACTTC,CASSDRGYEQYF
.,TRBV25-1,TRBJ2-6,.,TGTGCCAGCAGTGTTTCCTTCTCTGGGGCCAACGTCCTGACTTTC,CASSVSFSGANVLTF
.,TRBV9,TRBJ2-5,.,TGTGCCAGCAGCCCTCGGGACAACCAAGAGACCCAGTACTTC,CASSPRDNQETQYF
few,TRBV6-4,TRBJ2-1,TRBD1,TGTGCCAGCAGTGAGGGGGACAGCTCCTACAATGAGCAGTTCTTC,CASSEGDSSYNEQFF
.,TRBV7-9,TRBJ2-7,.,TGTGCCAGCAGCTTGAGTAGCTCCTACGAGCAGTACTTC,CASSLSSSYEQYF
.,TRBV7-2,TRBJ2-7,TRBD2,TGTGCCAGCAGCCCTCTCGCTAGCGGCAACTACGAGCAGTACTTC,CASSPLASGNYEQYF
.,TRBV15,TRBJ1-2,TRBD1,TGTGCCACCAGCAGAGGACAGGGGTTCGGAGGCTACACCTTC,CATSRGQGFGGYTF
.,TRBV27,TRBJ2-6,TRBD2,TGTGCCAGCAGGACTAGCGGCTCTGAGGCCAACGTCCTGACTTTC,CASRTSGSEANVLTF
.,TRBV7-3,TRBJ2-2,TRBD2,TGTGCCAGCAGCTCTACTAGCGGGAGGTTAGGCACCGGGGAGCTGTTTTTT,CASSSTSGRLGTGELFF
once,TRBV5-5,TRBJ2-6,TRBD1,TGTGCCAGCAGCTTCCTCGGACAGGGGGCTACTGGGGCCAACGTCCTGACTTTC,CASSFLGQGATGANVLTF
.,TRBV15,TRBJ2-5,.,TGTGCCACCAGCAGAGATACGGTGCAGACCCAGTACTTC,CATSRDTVQTQYF
.,TRBV19,TRBJ1-4,TRBD1,TGTGCCAGTAGTTCAGACAGGGGATGGTCTGAAAAACTGTTTTTT,CASSSDRGWSEKLFF
.,TRBV6-5,TRBJ2-3,.,TGTGCCAGCAGTTACGACAGAACGACAGATACGCAGTATTTT,CASSYDRTTDTQYF
.,TRBV16,TRBJ2-7,TRBD2,TGTGCCAGCAGCCAATTTCGGGGGGGGAGGCCCTACGAGCAGTACTTC,CASSQFRGGRPYEQYF
.,TRBV2,TRBJ2-2,TRBD1,TGTGCCAGCAGAGCCGGGACAGGGGTTACCGGGGAGCTGTTTTTT,CASRAGTGVTGELFF
once,TRBV21-1,TRBJ2-3,.,TGTGCCAGCAGCAAATTATTAAGCACAGATACGCAGTATTTT,CASSKLLSTDTQYF
.,TRBV2,TRBJ1-5,.,TGTGCCAGCAGCGGAGCAGGGGCCAGTCAGCCCCAGCATTTT,CASSGAGASQPQHF
.,TRBV5-1,TRBJ2-7,TRBD2,TGCGCCAGCAGCTCGACTAGCGGGAGTTGGGAGCAGTACTTC,CASSSTSGSWEQYF
.,TRBV18,TRBJ1-2,TRBD1,TGTGCCAGCTCACCCGACAGGGGAGACTATGGCTACACCTTC,CASSPDRGDYGYTF
.,TRBV28,TRBJ1-1,.,TGTGCCAGCAGTTTGCCCCGGTTCCGCGAAGCTTTCTTT,CASSLPRFREAFF
.,TRBV4-3,TRBJ2-7,TRBD2,TGCGCCAGCAGCCCCAGACTAGCCCGGAGCTACGAGCAGTACTTC,CASSPRLARSYEQYF